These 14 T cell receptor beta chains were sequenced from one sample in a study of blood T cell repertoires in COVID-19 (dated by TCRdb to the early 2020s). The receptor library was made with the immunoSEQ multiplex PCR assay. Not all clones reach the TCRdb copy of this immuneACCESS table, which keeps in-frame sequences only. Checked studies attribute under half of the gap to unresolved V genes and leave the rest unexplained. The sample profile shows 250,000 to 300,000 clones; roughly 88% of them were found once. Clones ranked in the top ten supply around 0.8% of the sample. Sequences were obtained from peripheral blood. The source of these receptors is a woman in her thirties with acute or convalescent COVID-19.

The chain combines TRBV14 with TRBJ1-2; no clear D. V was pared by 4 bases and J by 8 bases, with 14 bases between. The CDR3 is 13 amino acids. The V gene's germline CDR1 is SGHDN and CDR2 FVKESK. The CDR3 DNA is TGTGCCAGCAGCCCTAAGGCAGGTTCCGGCTACACCTTC. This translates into CASSPKAGSGYTF.

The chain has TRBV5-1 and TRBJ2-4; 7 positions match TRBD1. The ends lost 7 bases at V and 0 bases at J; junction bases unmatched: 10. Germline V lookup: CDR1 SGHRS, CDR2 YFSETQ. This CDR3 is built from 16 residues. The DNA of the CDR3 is TGCGCCAGCTCGGGACAGCCCCTCCTAGCCAAAAACATTCAGTACTTC. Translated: CASSGQPLLAKNIQYF.

In DNA, the CDR3 is TGTGCCAGCAGCTTAAGGTCGGGGCAGGGAGGTTACGAGCAGTACTTC. Translated: CASSLRSGQGGYEQYF. V is TRBV13 and J is TRBJ2-7; possibly TRBD2 for D (6 bases). V shed 2 bases and J shed 4 bases, with 18 bases lying between them. The length of the CDR3 is 16 residues. CDR1 and CDR2 from the germline V gene are PRHDT and FYEKMQ (reference sequence).

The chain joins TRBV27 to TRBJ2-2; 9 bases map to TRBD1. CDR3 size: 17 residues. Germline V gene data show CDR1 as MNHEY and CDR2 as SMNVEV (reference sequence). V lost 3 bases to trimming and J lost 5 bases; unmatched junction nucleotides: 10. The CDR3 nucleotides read TGTGCCAGCAGTTTCCTAACCACAGGGGGCGGGACCGGGGAGCTGTTTTTT. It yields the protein CASSFLTTGGGTGELFF.

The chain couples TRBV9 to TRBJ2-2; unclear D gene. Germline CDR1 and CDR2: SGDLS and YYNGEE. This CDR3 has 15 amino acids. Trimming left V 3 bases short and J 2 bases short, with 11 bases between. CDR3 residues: CASSGVTVNTGELFF. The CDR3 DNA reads TGTGCCAGCAGCGGGGTTACAGTAAACACCGGGGAGCTGTTTTTT.

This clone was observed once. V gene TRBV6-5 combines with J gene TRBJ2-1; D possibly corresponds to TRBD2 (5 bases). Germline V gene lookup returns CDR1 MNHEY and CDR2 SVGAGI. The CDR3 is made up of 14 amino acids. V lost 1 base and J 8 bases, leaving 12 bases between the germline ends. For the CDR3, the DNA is TGTGCCAGCAGTTACTTTCGCACTAGTGATGAGCAGTTCTTC. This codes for CASSYFRTSDEQFF.

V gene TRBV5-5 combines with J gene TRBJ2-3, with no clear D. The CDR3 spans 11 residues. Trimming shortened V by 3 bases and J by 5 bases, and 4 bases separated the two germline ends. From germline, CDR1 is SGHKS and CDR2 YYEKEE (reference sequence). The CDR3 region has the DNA TGTGCCAGCAGCTCTCGAGATACGCAGTATTTT. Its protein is CASSSRDTQYF. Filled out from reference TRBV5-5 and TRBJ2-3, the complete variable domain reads DAGVTQSPTHLIKTRGQQVTLRCSPISGHKSVSWYQQVLGQGPQFIFQYYEKEERGRGNFPDRFSARQFPNYSSELNVNALLLGDSALYLCASSSRDTQYFGPGTRLTVL.

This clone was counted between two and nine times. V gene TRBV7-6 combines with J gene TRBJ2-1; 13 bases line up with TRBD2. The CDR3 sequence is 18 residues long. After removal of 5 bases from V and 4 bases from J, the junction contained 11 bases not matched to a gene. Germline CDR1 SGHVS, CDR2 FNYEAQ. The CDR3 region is CASSKLGTSGALYNEQFF. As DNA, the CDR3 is TGTGCCAGCAGCAAATTAGGGACTAGCGGGGCTCTTTACAATGAGCAGTTCTTC.

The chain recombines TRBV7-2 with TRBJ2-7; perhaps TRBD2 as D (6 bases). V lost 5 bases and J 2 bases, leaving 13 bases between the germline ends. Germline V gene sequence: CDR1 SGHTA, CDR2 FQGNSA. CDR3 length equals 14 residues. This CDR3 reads CASSLSGITYEQYF. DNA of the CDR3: TGTGCCAGCAGCCTTAGCGGAATCACCTACGAGCAGTACTTC.

CDR3: CASSYSRAGGSYEQYF. CDR3 DNA: TGTGCCAGCAGTTACTCGAGGGCAGGGGGTTCTTACGAGCAGTACTTC. The chain uses TRBV6-5 and TRBJ2-7, with TRBD1 identical over 7 bases. After removal of 0 bases from V and 4 bases from J, the junction contained 9 bases not matched to a gene. The CDR3 extends over 16 amino acids. Germline CDR1 reads MNHEY; CDR2 reads SVGAGI.

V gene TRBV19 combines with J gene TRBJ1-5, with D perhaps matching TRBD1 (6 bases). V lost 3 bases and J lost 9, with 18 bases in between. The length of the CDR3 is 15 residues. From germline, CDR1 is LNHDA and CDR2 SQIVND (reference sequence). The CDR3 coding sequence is TGTGCCAGTAGTATCCTCCAGGGGATCCAATGGCCCCAGCATTTT. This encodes CASSILQGIQWPQHF.

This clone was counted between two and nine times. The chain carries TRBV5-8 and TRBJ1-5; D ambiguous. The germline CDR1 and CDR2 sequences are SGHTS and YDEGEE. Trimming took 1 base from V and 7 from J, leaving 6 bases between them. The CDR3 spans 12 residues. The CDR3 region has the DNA TGTGCCAGCAGCTTGTTGCGCCAGCCCCAGCATTTT. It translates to CASSLLRQPQHF.

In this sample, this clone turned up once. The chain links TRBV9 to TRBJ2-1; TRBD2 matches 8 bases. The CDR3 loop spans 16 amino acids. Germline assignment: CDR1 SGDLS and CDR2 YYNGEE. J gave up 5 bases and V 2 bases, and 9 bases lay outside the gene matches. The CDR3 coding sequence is TGTGCCAGCAGCGTTTACACAGCGGGAGTGGACAATGAGCAGTTCTTC. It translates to CASSVYTAGVDNEQFF.

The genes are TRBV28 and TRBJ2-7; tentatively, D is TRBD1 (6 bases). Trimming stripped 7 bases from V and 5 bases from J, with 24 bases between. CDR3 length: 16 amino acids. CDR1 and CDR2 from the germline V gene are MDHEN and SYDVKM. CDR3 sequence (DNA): TGTGCCAGCATAACAGGGAATCAAGTTAGTTTTGACGAGCAGTACTTC. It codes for CASITGNQVSFDEQYF.